One and the same sample provided the 28 T cell receptor beta chains below, sequenced in a study of neoadjuvant nivolumab and ipilimumab in lung cancer (dated by TCRdb to the early 2020s). The time point label corresponds to: at surgical resection after neoadjuvant nivolumab +/- ipilimumab. The library was built by means of the immunoSEQ multiplex PCR assay. Sourced from immuneACCESS, this table was stored by TCRdb with only in-frame sequences that have V and J called. A share of the clones is absent; for the studies checked, an unresolved V gene accounts for under half, and the remainder has no known explanation. In this sample the table shows under 15,000 clones, under 70% of which occur a single time. About 25% of the sample belongs to the ten largest clones. Source: peripheral blood, taken after neoadjuvant nivolumab, alone or with ipilimumab, at or shortly before surgery. The receptors were sampled from an adult with non-small cell lung cancer.

V gene TRBV7-2 combines with J gene TRBJ1-5; TRBD1 is a possible D gene (5 bases). There are 15 residues in the CDR3. Trimming stripped 1 base from V and 4 bases from J, with 11 bases between. Germline CDR1 is SGHTA and CDR2 is FQGNSA. The CDR3 nucleotides read TGTGCCAGCAGCTTAGGAGTCAGGGAGAATCAGCCCCAGCATTTT. This encodes CASSLGVRENQPQHF.

The chain couples TRBV5-1 to TRBJ2-1; TRBD2 matches at 11 bases. There are 16 residues in the CDR3. V shed 0 bases and J 5 bases; nucleotides not matched to a gene: 4. The germline CDR1 and CDR2 sequences are SGHRS and YFSETQ. The CDR3 loop is CASSLALAGGNNEQFF. The DNA of the CDR3 is TGCGCCAGCAGCTTGGCCCTAGCGGGAGGAAACAATGAGCAGTTCTTC.

The chain joins TRBV9 to TRBJ1-2; D remains unclear. V shed 1 base and J shed 5 bases, with 12 bases lying between them. Per the germline V gene, CDR1 is SGDLS and CDR2 is YYNGEE. The CDR3 runs 14 residues. CDR3 sequence (DNA): TGTGCCAGCAGCGTAACCCAGGCCCCTTATGGCTACACCTTC. Encoded protein: CASSVTQAPYGYTF.

The chain uses TRBV6-5 and TRBJ2-7; D is perhaps TRBD1 (5 bases). Germline CDR1 MNHEY, CDR2 SVGAGI. The V gene lost 2 bases and the J gene lost 3 bases, with 14 bases spanning the gap. The CDR3 length is 15 residues. CDR3 sequence reads: CASSYTSARGYEQYF. The CDR3 DNA sequence: TGTGCCAGCAGTTACACTTCGGCAAGGGGCTACGAGCAGTACTTC.

The gene calls are TRBV6-5 and TRBJ2-3; D is possibly TRBD2 (6 bases). Germline CDR1 and CDR2: MNHEY and SVGAGI. Trimming stripped 6 bases from V and 4 bases from J, with 11 bases between. This CDR3 is built from 13 residues. The CDR3 reads CASSRTNADTQYF. In DNA form, the CDR3 reads TGTGCCAGCAGCAGGACTAACGCAGATACGCAGTATTTT.

This clone was counted between two and nine times. This CDR3 reads CASSPDSGRETQYF. The DNA for the CDR3 is TGTGCCAGCAGCCCAGATAGCGGGCGGGAGACCCAGTACTTC. This chain connects TRBV9 to TRBJ2-5; the match to TRBD2 covers 7 bases. This CDR3 spans 14 amino acids. Germline CDR1 and CDR2: SGDLS and YYNGEE. J gave up 5 bases and V 4 bases, and 8 bases lay outside the gene matches.

This rearrangement joins TRBV11-2 to TRBJ1-1; no firm D call. This CDR3 spans 13 amino acids. CDR1 is SGHAT and CDR2 is FQNNGV in the germline V gene. The V and J ends lost 6 bases and 1 base respectively, with 9 bases between them. This CDR3 reads CASRRQQNTEAFF. The CDR3 DNA reads TGTGCCAGCAGACGCCAGCAGAACACTGAAGCTTTCTTT.

The chain links TRBV5-1 to TRBJ2-3; TRBD2 agrees at 10 bases. Germline CDR1 reads SGHRS; CDR2 reads YFSETQ. This CDR3 is 16 amino acids long. Losses at the gene ends were 4 bases for V and 4 bases for J; bases not matched to a gene: 9. This CDR3 reads CASSPQGAGGADTQYF. DNA for the CDR3: TGCGCCAGCAGCCCCCAGGGAGCGGGAGGGGCAGATACGCAGTATTTT.

This sequence joins TRBV13 and TRBJ2-1; 14 bases are shared with TRBD2. The CDR3 runs to 16 residues. The germline gives CDR1 PRHDT, CDR2 FYEKMQ (reference sequence). J was trimmed by 9 bases and V by 6 bases; bases with no gene match: 10. The DNA for the CDR3 is TGTGCCAGCAGACTGGGACTAGCGGGAGTCGCGGTTGAGCAGTTCTTC. Its translation: CASRLGLAGVAVEQFF.

This sequence joins TRBV25-1 and TRBJ2-1, with TRBD2 matching over 9 bases. Trimming at V came to 3 bases and at J to 7 bases, leaving 10 bases not matched to a gene. This CDR3 contains 16 residues. Per the germline V gene, CDR1 is MGHDK and CDR2 is SYGVNS. The CDR3 nucleotides read TGTGCCAGCAGTGACCCGAAGGCGGGAGGGTGGAATGAGCAGTTCTTC. Translation: CASSDPKAGGWNEQFF.

The V gene is TRBV7-9, the J gene TRBJ2-7; TRBD1 aligns across 7 bases. The V gene end was trimmed by 5 bases and the J gene end by 3 bases; junction bases not matched to a gene: 4. Germline V CDR1 and CDR2: SEHNR, FQNEAQ (reference sequence). The CDR3 spans 13 residues. CDR3 sequence (DNA): TGTGCCAGCAGCGCGAGGGACAGCTACGAGCAGTACTTC. It translates to CASSARDSYEQYF.

V gene TRBV4-3 combines with J gene TRBJ2-7, with 8 bases that match TRBD1. The V segment lost 0 bases and the J segment 4 bases; nucleotides outside the gene matches: 5. This CDR3 has 15 residues. CDR1 is LGHNA and CDR2 is YSLEER in the germline V gene. The CDR3 DNA is TGCGCCAGCAGCCAAGACCCCAGGGGGCTGTACGAGCAGTACTTC. This gives the protein CASSQDPRGLYEQYF.

The chain uses TRBV7-2 and TRBJ2-3, with D unresolved. V was cut by 5 bases and J by 2 bases, with 11 bases left in between. The CDR3 has 14 amino acids. The germline CDR1 and CDR2 sequences are SGHTA and FQGNSA. CDR3 in DNA: TGTGCCAGCAGCCTAACGCGGTCCACAGATACGCAGTATTTT. This translates into CASSLTRSTDTQYF.

V gene TRBV18 combines with J gene TRBJ2-5; D call uncertain. This CDR3 region has 15 residues. Trimming pared 2 bases from V and 4 bases from J, leaving 14 bases between. Germline CDR1 KGHSH, CDR2 LQKENI. The CDR3, as DNA: TGTGCCAGCTCACCAAGTATAGGGAAGAGAGAGACCCAGTACTTC. Translating gives CASSPSIGKRETQYF. Drawing the rest from reference TRBV18 and TRBJ2-5, the complete variable domain is NAGVMQNPRHLVRRRGQEARLRCSPMKGHSHVYWYRQLPEEGLKFMVYLQKENIIDESGMPKERFSAEFPKEGPSILRIQQVVRGDSAAYFCASSPSIGKRETQYFGPGTRLLVL.

Concerning this clone itself: At one end, the junction sequence differs from germline, possibly due to a read error. The chain carries TRBV7-6 and TRBJ2-1; tentative D call: TRBD1 (6 bases). This CDR3 spans 15 amino acids. Germline CDR1 and CDR2: SGHVS and FNYEAQ. The CDR3 loop is CASSLAPLLQGEEFF. The CDR3, as DNA: TGTGCCAGCAGCTTAGCGCCGCTCCTACAGGGTGAGGAGTTCTTC.

This clone was seen a few times. V gene TRBV30 combines with J gene TRBJ2-1; possible D gene TRBD1, 5 bases. The CDR3 spans 11 residues. Germline V CDR1 and CDR2: GTSNPN, SVGIG (reference sequence). Trimming removed 0 bases at V and 13 bases at J, with 10 bases between. CDR3 in amino acids: CAWSVQDFQFF. The CDR3 nucleotides are TGTGCCTGGAGTGTACAGGATTTTCAGTTCTTC.

This chain joins TRBV18 and TRBJ2-5; no clear D. Germline loops: CDR1 KGHSH, CDR2 LQKENI. V was clipped by 2 bases and J by 2 bases, with 9 bases between them. This CDR3 has 14 amino acids. The CDR3 DNA follows: TGTGCCAGCTCACCAGACCAGGCTCAAGAGACCCAGTACTTC. Translation: CASSPDQAQETQYF.

The V gene is TRBV18, the J gene TRBJ2-1; D may correspond to TRBD1 or TRBD2 (6 bases each). This CDR3 contains 14 residues. CDR1 KGHSH and CDR2 LQKENI come from the germline V gene. The V end was cut by 7 bases, the J end by 8 bases, with 18 bases between. CDR3 in amino acids: CASFLGLGGDEQFF. In DNA, the CDR3 is TGTGCCAGCTTTCTCGGACTGGGGGGCGATGAGCAGTTCTTC. Drawing the rest from reference TRBV18 and TRBJ2-1, the complete variable domain is NAGVMQNPRHLVRRRGQEARLRCSPMKGHSHVYWYRQLPEEGLKFMVYLQKENIIDESGMPKERFSAEFPKEGPSILRIQQVVRGDSAAYFCASFLGLGGDEQFFGPGTRLTVL.

The chain combines TRBV6-1 with TRBJ1-2; D not resolved. The length of the CDR3 is 15 residues. Germline V gives CDR1 MNHNS, CDR2 SASEGT. V was cut by 4 bases and J by 0 bases, with 12 bases left in between. CDR3 loop: CASSVVATPNYGYTF. CDR3 coding DNA: TGTGCCAGCAGTGTCGTTGCTACTCCTAACTATGGCTACACCTTC.

This clone was picked up a small number of times. The genes are TRBV7-9 and TRBJ2-1; 7 nucleotides agree with TRBD2. V shed 2 bases, J shed 2 bases, and the junction held 6 bases outside the gene matches. This CDR3 is 16 amino acids long. CDR1 SEHNR and CDR2 FQNEAQ come from the germline V gene (reference sequence). The CDR3 region is CASSLWLAGAYNEQFF. The CDR3 DNA is TGTGCCAGCAGCTTATGGTTGGCGGGAGCCTACAATGAGCAGTTCTTC.

This clone has a count of ten or more. In DNA, the CDR3 is TGTGCCTGGAGCGGAGGCAGCAATCAGCCCCAGCATTTT. Translation gives CAWSGGSNQPQHF. The chain combines TRBV30 with TRBJ1-5; D remains ambiguous. The CDR3 runs to 13 residues. Germline-derived CDR1 and CDR2 are GTSNPN and SVGIG (reference sequence). Trimming took off 3 bases at V and 1 base at J, with 7 bases between the two ends. Full variable domain (remainder filled in from reference TRBV30 and TRBJ1-5): SQTIHQWPATLVQPVGSPLSLECTVEGTSNPNLYWYRQAAGRGLQLLFYSVGIGQISSEVPQNLSASRPQDRQFILSSKKLLLSDSGFYLCAWSGGSNQPQHFGDGTRLSIL.

CDR3 loop: CASSPRAPSGYTF. In DNA, the CDR3 is TGTGCCAGCAGCCCACGGGCCCCTAGTGGCTACACCTTC. V and J are TRBV7-2 and TRBJ1-2; D gene uncertain. The CDR3 sequence is 13 residues long. Trimming pared 5 bases from V and 7 bases from J, leaving 14 bases between. The germline V gene encodes CDR1 SGHTA and CDR2 FQGNSA.

This clone has a handful of counts. The V call is TRBV2, the J call TRBJ1-1; 10 nucleotides line up with TRBD1. Trimming removed 5 bases from V and 10 bases from J; junction bases left unmatched: 4. Germline CDR1 SNHLY, CDR2 FYNNEI. This CDR3 spans 12 amino acids. The CDR3 loop is CASSWDRGGAFF. The CDR3 nucleotides read TGTGCCAGCAGTTGGGACAGGGGTGGAGCTTTCTTT. The full variable domain, in which reference TRBV2 and TRBJ1-1 provide the parts outside the CDR3, is EPEVTQTPSHQVTQMGQEVILRCVPISNHLYFYWYRQILGQKVEFLVSFYNNEISEKSEIFDDQFSVERPDGSNFTLKIRSTKLEDSAMYFCASSWDRGGAFFGQGTRLTVV.

The V gene is TRBV29-1, the J gene TRBJ2-7; D call uncertain. V was pared by 6 bases and J by 2 bases, with 14 bases between. Germline V gene sequence: CDR1 SQVTM, CDR2 ANQGSEA. CDR3 size: 13 residues. CDR3 sequence (DNA): TGCAGCGTATCCCTTCTCCCTACCTACGAGCAGTACTTC. It translates to CSVSLLPTYEQYF.

This clone was recorded only once. The chain employs TRBV5-1 and TRBJ2-5, with TRBD1 matching over 8 bases. The CDR3 totals 14 residues. Trimming cost V 0 bases and J 3 bases; bases outside gene matches: 1. Looked up from germline, CDR1 is SGHRS and CDR2 is YFSETQ. In DNA, the CDR3 is TGCGCCAGCAGCTTGGAGACAGGGGAAGAGACCCAGTACTTC. This encodes CASSLETGEETQYF.

This clone was observed a few times. This sequence joins TRBV9 and TRBJ1-3; 7 bases line up with TRBD1. J gave up 3 bases and V 3 bases, and 6 bases lay outside the gene matches. The germline gives CDR1 SGDLS, CDR2 YYNGEE. This CDR3 spans 15 amino acids. As DNA, the CDR3 is TGTGCCAGCAGCGCAACAGGGGTTAGTGGAAACACCATATATTTT. Translation gives CASSATGVSGNTIYF. Drawing the rest from reference TRBV9 and TRBJ1-3, the complete variable domain is DSGVTQTPKHLITATGQRVTLRCSPRSGDLSVYWYQQSLDQGLQFLIQYYNGEERAKGNILERFSAQQFPDLHSELNLSSLELGDSALYFCASSATGVSGNTIYFGEGSWLTVV.

The chain's CDR3 is CASSPISGRDRPDTQYF. The CDR3, as DNA: TGTGCCAGCTCACCAATCAGCGGGCGGGACCGCCCGGATACGCAGTATTTT. The chain uses TRBV18 and TRBJ2-3, with D tentatively TRBD2 (6 bases). The CDR3 covers 17 residues. Trimming took off 2 bases at V and 6 bases at J, with 21 bases between the two ends. In germline, CDR1 is KGHSH, CDR2 LQKENI.

The genes are TRBV7-3 and TRBJ2-7; 8 nucleotides match TRBD1. CDR1 is SGHTA and CDR2 is FQGTGA in the germline V gene. The CDR3 is 16 residues long. V was pared by 0 bases and J by 0 bases, with 4 bases of the junction left unmatched. The CDR3 sequence: CASSLTGGTGSYEQYF. For the CDR3, the DNA is TGTGCCAGCAGCTTAACGGGTGGGACAGGCTCCTACGAGCAGTACTTC.